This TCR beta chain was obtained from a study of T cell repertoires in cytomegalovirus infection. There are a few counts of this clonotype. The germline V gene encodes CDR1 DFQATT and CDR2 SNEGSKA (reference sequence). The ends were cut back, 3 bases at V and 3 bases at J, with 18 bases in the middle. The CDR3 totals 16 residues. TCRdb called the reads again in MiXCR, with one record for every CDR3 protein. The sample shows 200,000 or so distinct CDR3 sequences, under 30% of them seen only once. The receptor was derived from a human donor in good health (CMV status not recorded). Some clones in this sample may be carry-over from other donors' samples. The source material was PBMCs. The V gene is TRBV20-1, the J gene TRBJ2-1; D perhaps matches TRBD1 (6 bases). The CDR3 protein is CSASKHRDTYYNEQFF. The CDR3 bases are TGCAGTGCTAGCAAACATAGGGACACATACTACAATGAGCAGTTCTTC.